Below are 27 T cell receptor beta chains sequenced from a single sample in a study of cytomegalovirus exposure and HLA in healthy donors. Primers: 60 Vbeta forward and 13 Jbeta reverse. The method was immunoSEQ multiplex PCR; TCRdb's version includes in-frame clones alone and lacks a portion of them. The sample consists of roughly 180,000 clones, 76% of them appearing once. Sequencing input: PBMCs. Source of these receptors: a man aged 18-30 years in good health and CMV-seronegative.

This rearrangement joins TRBV29-1 to TRBJ2-7, with TRBD2 identical over 14 bases. V trimming: 7 bases; J trimming: 5 bases; junction bases outside the gene matches: 13. Germline V gene sequence: CDR1 SQVTM, CDR2 ANQGSEA. This CDR3 region has 16 residues. This chain's CDR3 is CSAGGGLAGAGNEQYF. The CDR3 DNA sequence: TGCAGCGCTGGTGGGGGACTAGCGGGAGCGGGGAACGAGCAGTACTTC.

This clone was found once. CDR3 bases: TGCGCCAGCAGCACCTTCCTTTGGGCCCGGCCTCAAGCTAACTATGGCTACACCTTC. It translates to CASSTFLWARPQANYGYTF. The chain has TRBV4-1 and TRBJ1-2; D uncertain. Germline CDR1 MGHRA, CDR2 YSYEKL. The CDR3 is 19 residues long. The V end was cut by 5 bases, the J end by 0 bases, with 25 bases between.

The genes are TRBV18 and TRBJ2-1, with 11 bases lining up with TRBD2. The CDR3 is made up of 14 amino acids. The V and J ends lost 3 bases and 10 bases, in that order; junction bases with no gene match: 5. CDR1 and CDR2 (germline): KGHSH, LQKENI. CDR3 in amino acids: CASSPGGLAVEQFF. The CDR3 region has the DNA TGTGCCAGCTCACCGGGGGGACTAGCGGTGGAGCAGTTCTTC.

The chain couples TRBV6-5 to TRBJ1-3, with D unclear. Germline V gene sequence: CDR1 MNHEY, CDR2 SVGAGI. V lost 6 bases and J lost 0, with 12 bases in between. The CDR3 length is 15 residues. CDR3 loop: CASRDNSPSGNTIYF. CDR3 sequence (DNA): TGTGCCAGCAGGGATAACAGCCCCTCTGGAAACACCATATATTTT.

The chain employs TRBV5-4 and TRBJ1-4, with a tentative D call TRBD1 (6 bases). This CDR3 contains 14 residues. Per germline, CDR1 SGHNT and CDR2 YYREEE (reference sequence). The ends were cut back, 2 bases at V and 14 bases at J, with 19 bases in the middle. The chain's CDR3 is CASSLQGGSGSLFF. CDR3 nucleotides: TGTGCCAGCAGCTTACAGGGTGGGAGTGGGTCCCTGTTTTTT.

V usage is TRBV5-8 and J usage is TRBJ2-7, with D perhaps TRBD2 (6 bases). Trimming left V 0 bases short and J 0 bases short, with 10 bases between. The CDR3 has 15 residues. CDR1 and CDR2 (germline): SGHTS, YDEGEE. The CDR3 loop is CASSLGGVPSYEQYF. As DNA, the CDR3 is TGTGCCAGCAGCTTGGGGGGGGTTCCCTCCTACGAGCAGTACTTC.

The CDR3 sequence is CASSTPLMGRSKNNEQFF. In DNA form, the CDR3 reads TGTGCCAGCAGCACCCCCCTGATGGGCAGAAGTAAAAACAATGAGCAGTTCTTC. This rearrangement joins TRBV9 to TRBJ2-1; D not resolved. CDR1 is SGDLS and CDR2 is YYNGEE in the germline V gene. Trimming stripped 4 bases from V and 5 bases from J, with 25 bases between. The CDR3 loop spans 18 amino acids.

The gene calls are TRBV2 and TRBJ2-7; D possibly corresponds to TRBD2 (6 bases). Germline CDR1 SNHLY, CDR2 FYNNEI. The CDR3 runs to 15 residues. Trimming took 3 bases from V and 6 from J, leaving 18 bases between them. As DNA, the CDR3 is TGTGCCAGCAGTGAGCAACTGCGGGGTCGGACCGAGCAGTACTTC. Translated, it gives CASSEQLRGRTEQYF.

The rearrangement joins TRBV27 to TRBJ2-7, with D possibly matching TRBD2 (6 bases). The ends were cut back, 4 bases at V and 6 bases at J, with 19 bases in the middle. CDR3 length: 15 amino acids. Germline CDR1 is MNHEY and CDR2 is SMNVEV (reference sequence). The CDR3 nucleotides are TGTGCCAGCAGTTCCCTCCTCCTCAGGAGGGGCGAGCAGTACTTC. This gives the protein CASSSLLLRRGEQYF.

V usage is TRBV7-9 and J usage is TRBJ2-7; possible D gene TRBD2, 6 bases. Deletions cut 1 base from V and 1 base from J, with 11 bases between. The CDR3 runs 15 residues. CDR1 and CDR2 from the germline V gene are SEHNR and FQNEAQ (reference sequence). The DNA for the CDR3 is TGTGCCAGCAGCTTAGAGGAGGGTCCTTCCTACGAGCAGTACTTC. It encodes CASSLEEGPSYEQYF. Drawing the rest from reference TRBV7-9 and TRBJ2-7, the complete variable domain is DTGVSQNPRHKITKRGQNVTFRCDPISEHNRLYWYRQTLGQGPEFLTYFQNEAQLEKSRLLSDRFSAERPKGSFSTLEIQRTEQGDSAMYLCASSLEEGPSYEQYFGPGTRLTVT.

The chain joins TRBV28 to TRBJ1-3; D may be TRBD1 (6 bases). V lost 5 bases to trimming and J lost 11 bases, with 22 bases between them. Germline loops: CDR1 MDHEN, CDR2 SYDVKM. This CDR3 is 15 amino acids long. CDR3 DNA: TGTGCCAGCAGTAAAAGGGACACGCGAGGGGTGGCCATATATTTT. It is translated as CASSKRDTRGVAIYF.

The genes are TRBV6-6 and TRBJ1-2; D is uncertain. This CDR3 spans 13 amino acids. Germline V gene sequence: CDR1 MNHNY, CDR2 SVGAGI (reference sequence). V was pared by 7 bases and J by 7 bases, with 16 bases between. In DNA form, the CDR3 reads TGTGCCAGCACCCCGGACTCCTGGAGTGGCTACACCTTC. This sequence encodes CASTPDSWSGYTF.

This sequence joins TRBV6-1 and TRBJ1-2, with a tentative D call TRBD1 (6 bases). Looked up from germline, CDR1 is MNHNS and CDR2 is SASEGT. This CDR3 contains 15 residues. The V and J ends lost 5 bases and 5 bases respectively, with 18 bases between them. CDR3 coding DNA: TGTGCCAGCAGTTGGGACACCCAAGCGTTGTATGGCTACACCTTC. It is translated as CASSWDTQALYGYTF.

The V call is TRBV7-2, the J call TRBJ1-5; 7 positions agree with TRBD1. V trimming: 1 base; J trimming: 5 bases; junction bases outside the gene matches: 8. Germline CDR1 is SGHTA and CDR2 is FQGNSA. CDR3 length: 16 residues. The CDR3 sequence: CASSLGPRGVDQPQHF. CDR3 coding DNA: TGTGCCAGCAGCTTAGGACCCAGGGGGGTCGATCAGCCCCAGCATTTT.

This clone appeared once. The chain combines TRBV6-1 with TRBJ1-4; tentative D call: TRBD1 (5 bases). The V end was cut by 8 bases, the J end by 1 base, with 14 bases between. Germline values: CDR1 MNHNS, CDR2 SASEGT. The CDR3 length is 15 residues. CDR3 nucleotide sequence: TGTGCCAGCGGACTGGGGGGGGTAACTAATGAAAAACTGTTTTTT. Its protein product is CASGLGGVTNEKLFF.

The sample holds a few counts of this clone. V and J are TRBV30 and TRBJ2-7, with 12 bases fitting TRBD2. With V trimmed by 2 bases and J by 12 bases, 14 bases remained unmatched. The CDR3 consists of 15 residues. The germline CDR1 and CDR2 sequences are GTSNPN and SVGIG (reference sequence). CDR3 nucleotide sequence: TGTGCCTGGAGTTTGACTAGCGGGAGCCACGCACTCCGGTACTTC. It yields the protein CAWSLTSGSHALRYF. The full variable domain, its missing parts supplied by reference TRBV30 and TRBJ2-7, is SQTIHQWPATLVQPVGSPLSLECTVEGTSNPNLYWYRQAAGRGLQLLFYSVGIGQISSEVPQNLSASRPQDRQFILSSKKLLLSDSGFYLCAWSLTSGSHALRYFGPGTRLTVT.

The V and J genes are TRBV7-9 and TRBJ1-2; 7 positions match TRBD1. The CDR3 is made up of 14 amino acids. With V trimmed by 5 bases and J by 4 bases, 7 bases remained unmatched. Germline V gene lookup returns CDR1 SEHNR and CDR2 FQNEAQ (reference sequence). The chain's CDR3 is CASSPGTAIYGYTF. The CDR3 nucleotides are TGTGCCAGCAGCCCCGGGACAGCAATCTATGGCTACACCTTC. The variable domain in full, with the rest retrieved from reference TRBV7-9 and TRBJ1-2, is DTGVSQNPRHKITKRGQNVTFRCDPISEHNRLYWYRQTLGQGPEFLTYFQNEAQLEKSRLLSDRFSAERPKGSFSTLEIQRTEQGDSAMYLCASSPGTAIYGYTFGSGTRLTVV.

This chain links TRBV7-3 with TRBJ2-7; 10 bases are a match to TRBD1. Trimming removed 3 bases from V and 6 bases from J; junction bases left unmatched: 5. Germline CDR1 SGHTA, CDR2 FQGTGA. This CDR3 is 14 amino acids long. CDR3: CASSLKGTGVEQYF. CDR3 nucleotides: TGTGCCAGCAGCTTGAAGGGGACAGGGGTCGAGCAGTACTTC.

The rearrangement joins TRBV4-1 to TRBJ1-1; 8 nucleotides align to TRBD1. After removal of 0 bases from V and 10 bases from J, the junction contained 16 bases not matched to a gene. The CDR3 extends over 17 amino acids. The V gene's germline CDR1 is MGHRA and CDR2 YSYEKL. The CDR3 sequence is CASSQDSPHRGARGAFF. The CDR3 DNA sequence: TGCGCCAGCAGCCAAGATTCCCCGCACAGGGGGGCGAGGGGAGCTTTCTTT.

This rearrangement joins TRBV6-1 to TRBJ2-1; 7 bases are shared with TRBD1. With 6 bases clipped from V and 0 bases from J, the junction kept 5 bases outside the gene matches. Germline CDR1 MNHNS, CDR2 SASEGT. This CDR3 has 15 amino acids. CDR3 sequence: CASSATGSSYNEQFF. The DNA for the CDR3 is TGTGCCAGCAGCGCGACAGGGAGCTCCTACAATGAGCAGTTCTTC.

V is TRBV5-1 and J is TRBJ2-5, with 7 bases identical to TRBD1. The CDR3 contains 13 residues. The germline V gene encodes CDR1 SGHRS and CDR2 YFSETQ. V shed 3 bases, J shed 3 bases, and the junction held 2 bases outside the gene matches. The CDR3 loop reads CASSWGTEETQYF. The CDR3 nucleotides are TGCGCCAGCAGCTGGGGGACAGAAGAGACCCAGTACTTC.

The CDR3 DNA sequence: TGTGCCAGCAGTGCCGCCGAATGGGCGGGGCCCTACGAGCAGTACTTC. Protein sequence: CASSAAEWAGPYEQYF. V gene TRBV28 combines with J gene TRBJ2-7; D is possibly TRBD2 (6 bases). There are 16 residues in the CDR3. Germline-derived CDR1 and CDR2 are MDHEN and SYDVKM. Trimming cost V 5 bases and J 2 bases, with 19 bases left between them.

The V gene is TRBV21-1, the J gene TRBJ1-5; the D call of TRBD1 is as the table states it, not checked on the DNA. TRBV21-1 is a recognized pseudogene. This CDR3 contains 14 residues. CDR3 coding DNA: TGTGCCAGCAGCAAGGGGCAAGGCAATCAGCCCCAGCATTTT. It translates to CASSKGQGNQPQHF.

V and J are TRBV30 and TRBJ2-7; D perhaps matches TRBD2 (6 bases). V lost 8 bases, J lost 0 bases, and 14 bases lay in between. The CDR3 length is 13 residues. Germline assignment: CDR1 GTSNPN and CDR2 SVGIG (reference sequence). The CDR3 sequence: CAGGYGSSYEQYF. In DNA form, the CDR3 reads TGTGCCGGGGGGTATGGGAGCTCCTACGAGCAGTACTTC. Using reference TRBV30 and TRBJ2-7 for the parts outside the CDR3, the full variable domain is SQTIHQWPATLVQPVGSPLSLECTVEGTSNPNLYWYRQAAGRGLQLLFYSVGIGQISSEVPQNLSASRPQDRQFILSSKKLLLSDSGFYLCAGGYGSSYEQYFGPGTRLTVT.

The V call is TRBV9, the J call TRBJ2-4, with a possible D match to TRBD1 (6 bases). CDR3 size: 15 residues. CDR1 and CDR2 from the germline V gene are SGDLS and YYNGEE. Trimming shortened V by 0 bases and J by 1 base, and 8 bases separated the two germline ends. CDR3 sequence (DNA): TGTGCCAGCAGCGTAGCAGGGGAGGCCAAAAACATTCAGTACTTC. It is translated as CASSVAGEAKNIQYF.

This chain joins TRBV18 and TRBJ2-7; 12 bases are a match to TRBD1. CDR3 length: 15 amino acids. Per germline, CDR1 KGHSH and CDR2 LQKENI. Unmatched junction bases numbered 5, after V lost 3 bases and J lost 5 bases. The CDR3 DNA sequence: TGTGCCAGCTCACCCTGGGGACAGGGGGCCGACGAGCAGTACTTC. Amino acids: CASSPWGQGADEQYF. The full variable domain, completed using reference TRBV18 and TRBJ2-7, is NAGVMQNPRHLVRRRGQEARLRCSPMKGHSHVYWYRQLPEEGLKFMVYLQKENIIDESGMPKERFSAEFPKEGPSILRIQQVVRGDSAAYFCASSPWGQGADEQYFGPGTRLTVT.

This chain connects TRBV10-1 to TRBJ2-7, with TRBD2 as a possible D gene (6 bases). The V gene lost 6 bases and the J gene lost 2 bases, with 11 bases spanning the gap. CDR1 is WNHNN, CDR2 SYGVQD, per germline (reference sequence). CDR3 size: 13 residues. CDR3: CASSGSGPYEQYF. The CDR3 DNA is TGCGCCAGCAGCGGTAGCGGCCCCTACGAGCAGTACTTC.